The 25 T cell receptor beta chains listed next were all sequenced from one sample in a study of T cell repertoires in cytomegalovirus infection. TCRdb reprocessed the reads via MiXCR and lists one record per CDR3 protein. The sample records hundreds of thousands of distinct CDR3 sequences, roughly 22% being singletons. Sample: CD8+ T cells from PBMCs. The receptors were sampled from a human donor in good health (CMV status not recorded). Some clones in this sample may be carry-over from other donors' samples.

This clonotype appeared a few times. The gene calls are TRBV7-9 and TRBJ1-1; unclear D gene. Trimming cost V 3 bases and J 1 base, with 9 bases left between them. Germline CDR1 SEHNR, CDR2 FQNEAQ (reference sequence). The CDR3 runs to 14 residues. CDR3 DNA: TGTGCCAGCAGCTTCCCTCGGGGGAACACTGAAGCTTTCTTT. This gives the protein CASSFPRGNTEAFF.

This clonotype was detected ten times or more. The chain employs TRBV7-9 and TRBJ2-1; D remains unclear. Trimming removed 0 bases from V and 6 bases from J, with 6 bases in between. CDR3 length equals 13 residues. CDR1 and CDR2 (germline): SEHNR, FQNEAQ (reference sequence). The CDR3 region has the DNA TGTGCCAGCAGCTTAGCCCCCTTCAATGAGCAGTTCTTC. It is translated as CASSLAPFNEQFF. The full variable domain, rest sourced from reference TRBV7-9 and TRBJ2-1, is DTGVSQNPRHKITKRGQNVTFRCDPISEHNRLYWYRQTLGQGPEFLTYFQNEAQLEKSRLLSDRFSAERPKGSFSTLEIQRTEQGDSAMYLCASSLAPFNEQFFGPGTRLTVL.

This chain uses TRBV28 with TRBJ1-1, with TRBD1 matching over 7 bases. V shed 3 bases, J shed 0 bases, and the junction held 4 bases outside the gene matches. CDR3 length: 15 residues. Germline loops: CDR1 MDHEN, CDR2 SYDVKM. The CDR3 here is CASSFLQGLNTEAFF. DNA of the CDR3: TGTGCCAGCAGTTTCCTACAGGGGTTGAACACTGAAGCTTTCTTT.

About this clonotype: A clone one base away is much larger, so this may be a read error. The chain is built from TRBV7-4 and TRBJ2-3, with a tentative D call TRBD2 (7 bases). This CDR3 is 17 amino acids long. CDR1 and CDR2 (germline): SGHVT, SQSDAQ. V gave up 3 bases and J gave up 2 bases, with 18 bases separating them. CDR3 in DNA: TGTGCCAGCAGCTTCCTCGGTGCGGGGGCATACACAGATACGCAGTATTTT. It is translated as CASSFLGAGAYTDTQYF.

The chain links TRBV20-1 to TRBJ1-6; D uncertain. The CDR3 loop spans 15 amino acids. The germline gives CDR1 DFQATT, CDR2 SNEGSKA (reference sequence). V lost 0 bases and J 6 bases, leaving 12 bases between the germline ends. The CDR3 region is CSARDLEGLNSPLHF. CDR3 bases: TGCAGTGCTAGAGATCTTGAGGGCCTTAATTCACCCCTCCACTTT.

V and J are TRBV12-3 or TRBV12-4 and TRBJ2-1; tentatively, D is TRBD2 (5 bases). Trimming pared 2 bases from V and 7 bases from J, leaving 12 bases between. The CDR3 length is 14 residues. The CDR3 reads CASSLMASGNEQFF. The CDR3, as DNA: TGTGCCAGCAGTTTAATGGCCTCGGGGAATGAGCAGTTCTTC.

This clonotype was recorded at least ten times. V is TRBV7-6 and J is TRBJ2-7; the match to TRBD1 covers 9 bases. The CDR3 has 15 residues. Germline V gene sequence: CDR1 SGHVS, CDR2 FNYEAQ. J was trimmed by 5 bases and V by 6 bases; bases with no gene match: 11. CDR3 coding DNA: TGTGCCAGCAGTAGTACGGGACAGGGTGAACACGAGCAGTACTTC. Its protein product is CASSSTGQGEHEQYF. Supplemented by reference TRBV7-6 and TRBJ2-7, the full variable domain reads GAGVSQSPRYKVTKRGQDVALRCDPISGHVSLYWYRQALGQGPEFLTYFNYEAQQDKSGLPNDRFSAERPEGSISTLTIQRTEQRDSAMYRCASSSTGQGEHEQYFGPGTRLTVT.

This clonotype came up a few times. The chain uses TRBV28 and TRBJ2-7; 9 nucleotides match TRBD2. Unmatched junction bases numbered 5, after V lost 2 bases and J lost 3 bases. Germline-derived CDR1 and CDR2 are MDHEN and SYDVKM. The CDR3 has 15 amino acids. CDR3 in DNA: TGTGCCAGCAGTTTACCAGCGGGGGGACACTACGAGCAGTACTTC. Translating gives CASSLPAGGHYEQYF.

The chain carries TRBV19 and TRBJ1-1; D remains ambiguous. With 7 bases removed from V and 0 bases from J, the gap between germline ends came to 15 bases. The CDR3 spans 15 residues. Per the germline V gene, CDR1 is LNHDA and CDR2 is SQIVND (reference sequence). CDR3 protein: CASTIGMGLNTEAFF. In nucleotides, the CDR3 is TGTGCCAGTACCATCGGTATGGGCCTGAACACTGAAGCTTTCTTT.

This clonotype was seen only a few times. The CDR3 region has the DNA TGTGCCAGCAGCTGGGGTTCGGGCGGCTACACCTTC. This sequence encodes CASSWGSGGYTF. The chain is built from TRBV5-4 and TRBJ1-2; D gene uncertain. Trimming shortened V by 3 bases and J by 8 bases, and 11 bases separated the two germline ends. This CDR3 spans 12 amino acids. The V gene's germline CDR1 is SGHNT and CDR2 YYREEE (reference sequence). The full variable domain, completed using reference TRBV5-4 and TRBJ1-2, is ETGVTQSPTHLIKTRGQQVTLRCSSQSGHNTVSWYQQALGQGPQFIFQYYREEENGRGNFPPRFSGLQFPNYSSELNVNALELDDSALYLCASSWGSGGYTFGSGTRLTVV.

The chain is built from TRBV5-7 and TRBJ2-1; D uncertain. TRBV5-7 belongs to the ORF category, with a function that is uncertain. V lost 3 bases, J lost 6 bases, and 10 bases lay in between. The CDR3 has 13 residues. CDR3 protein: CASSWGLGNEQFF. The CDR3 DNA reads TGTGCCAGCAGCTGGGGTCTGGGCAATGAGCAGTTCTTC.

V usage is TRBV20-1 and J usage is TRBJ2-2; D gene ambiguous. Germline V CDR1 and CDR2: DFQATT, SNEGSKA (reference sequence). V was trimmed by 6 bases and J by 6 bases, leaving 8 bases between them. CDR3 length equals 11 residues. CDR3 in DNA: TGCAGTGCCCCCTTCGCCGGGGAGCTGTTTTTT. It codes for CSAPFAGELFF.

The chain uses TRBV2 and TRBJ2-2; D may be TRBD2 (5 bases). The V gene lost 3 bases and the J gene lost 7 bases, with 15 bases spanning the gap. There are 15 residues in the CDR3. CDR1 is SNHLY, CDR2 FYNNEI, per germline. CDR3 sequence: CASSEVERVDGELFF. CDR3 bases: TGTGCCAGCAGTGAGGTTGAGAGGGTGGACGGGGAGCTGTTTTTT.

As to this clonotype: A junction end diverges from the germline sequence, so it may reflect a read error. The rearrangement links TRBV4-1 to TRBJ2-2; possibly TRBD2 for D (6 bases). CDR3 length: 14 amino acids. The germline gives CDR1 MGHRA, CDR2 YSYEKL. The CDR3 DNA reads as TGCACCAGCACGGAGGGGCGTGGCACCGGGGAGCTGTTTTTT. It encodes CTSTEGRGTGELFF.

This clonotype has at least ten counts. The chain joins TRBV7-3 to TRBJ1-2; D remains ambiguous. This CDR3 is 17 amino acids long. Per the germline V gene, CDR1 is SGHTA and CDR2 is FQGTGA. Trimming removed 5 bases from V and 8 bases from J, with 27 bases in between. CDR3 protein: CASSPSPDSVYSGGYTF. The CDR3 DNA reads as TGTGCCAGCAGCCCCTCTCCAGACTCTGTTTATTCAGGAGGCTACACCTTC.

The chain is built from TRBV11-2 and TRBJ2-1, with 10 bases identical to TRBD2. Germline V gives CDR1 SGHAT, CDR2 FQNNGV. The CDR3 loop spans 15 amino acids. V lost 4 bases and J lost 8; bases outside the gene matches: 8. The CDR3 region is CASSSSGGAFDEQFF. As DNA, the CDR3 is TGTGCCAGCAGCTCGAGCGGGGGGGCCTTCGATGAGCAGTTCTTC.

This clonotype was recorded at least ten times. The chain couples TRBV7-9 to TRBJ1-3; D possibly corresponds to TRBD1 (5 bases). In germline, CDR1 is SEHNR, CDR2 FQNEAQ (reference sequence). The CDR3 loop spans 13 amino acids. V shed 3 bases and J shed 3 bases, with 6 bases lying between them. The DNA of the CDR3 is TGTGCCAGCAGCTTGGGGGGTGGAAACACCATATATTTT. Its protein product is CASSLGGGNTIYF.

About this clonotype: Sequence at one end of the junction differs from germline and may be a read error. The CDR3 region has the DNA TGTGTCAGCAGTTATACGGGACTAGCGGGGGATAATGAGCAGTTCTTC. Translated, it gives CVSSYTGLAGDNEQFF. This chain uses TRBV6-6 with TRBJ2-1; 14 bases are shared with TRBD2. This CDR3 has 16 amino acids. Germline loops: CDR1 MNHNY, CDR2 SVGAGI (reference sequence).

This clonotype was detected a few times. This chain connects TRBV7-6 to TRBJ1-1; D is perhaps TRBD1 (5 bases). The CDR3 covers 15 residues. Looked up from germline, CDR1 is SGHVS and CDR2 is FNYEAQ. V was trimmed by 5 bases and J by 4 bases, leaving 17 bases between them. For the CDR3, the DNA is TGTGCCAGCAGCCCTACCCTGGGGGTGGGCACTGAAGCTTTCTTT. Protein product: CASSPTLGVGTEAFF.

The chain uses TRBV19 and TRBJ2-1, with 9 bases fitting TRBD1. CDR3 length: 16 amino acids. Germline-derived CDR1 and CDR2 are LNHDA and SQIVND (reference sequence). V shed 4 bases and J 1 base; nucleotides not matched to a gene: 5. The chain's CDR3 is CASSNGQGLSYNEQFF. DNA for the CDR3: TGTGCCAGTAGTAACGGACAGGGGCTTTCCTACAATGAGCAGTTCTTC.

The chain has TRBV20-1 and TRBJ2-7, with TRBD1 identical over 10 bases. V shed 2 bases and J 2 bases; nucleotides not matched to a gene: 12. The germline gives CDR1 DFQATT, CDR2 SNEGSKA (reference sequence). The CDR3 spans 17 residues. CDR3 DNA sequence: TGCAGTGCTAGACCTTTCGGGCGGGACAGGGGTCCCTACGAGCAGTACTTC. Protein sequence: CSARPFGRDRGPYEQYF.

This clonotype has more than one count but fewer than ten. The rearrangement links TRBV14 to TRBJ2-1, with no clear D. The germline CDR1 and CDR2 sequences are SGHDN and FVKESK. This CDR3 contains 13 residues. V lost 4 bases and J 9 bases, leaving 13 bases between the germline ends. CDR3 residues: CASSPSFHSEQFF. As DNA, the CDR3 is TGTGCCAGCAGCCCAAGTTTCCACAGTGAGCAGTTCTTC. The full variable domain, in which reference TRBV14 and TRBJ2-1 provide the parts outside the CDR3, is EAGVTQFPSHSVIEKGQTVTLRCDPISGHDNLYWYRRVMGKEIKFLLHFVKESKQDESGMPNNRFLAERTGGTYSTLKVQPAELEDSGVYFCASSPSFHSEQFFGPGTRLTVL.

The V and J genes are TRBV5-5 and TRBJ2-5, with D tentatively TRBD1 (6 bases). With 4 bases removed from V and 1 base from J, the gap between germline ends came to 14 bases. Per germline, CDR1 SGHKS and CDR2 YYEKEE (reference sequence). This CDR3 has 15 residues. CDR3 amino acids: CASSLVGTPQETQYF. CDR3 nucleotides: TGTGCCAGCAGCCTGGTGGGGACACCCCAAGAGACCCAGTACTTC.

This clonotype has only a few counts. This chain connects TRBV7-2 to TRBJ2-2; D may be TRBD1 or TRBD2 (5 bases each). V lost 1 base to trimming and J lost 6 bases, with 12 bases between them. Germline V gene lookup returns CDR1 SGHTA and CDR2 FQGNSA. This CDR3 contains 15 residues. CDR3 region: CASSLVPSGPGELFF. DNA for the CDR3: TGTGCCAGCAGCTTAGTCCCGTCGGGGCCCGGGGAGCTGTTTTTT. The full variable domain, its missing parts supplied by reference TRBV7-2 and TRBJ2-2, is GAGVSQSPSNKVTEKGKDVELRCDPISGHTALYWYRQSLGQGLEFLIYFQGNSAPDKSGLPSDRFSAERTGGSVSTLTIQRTQQEDSAVYLCASSLVPSGPGELFFGEGSRLTVL.

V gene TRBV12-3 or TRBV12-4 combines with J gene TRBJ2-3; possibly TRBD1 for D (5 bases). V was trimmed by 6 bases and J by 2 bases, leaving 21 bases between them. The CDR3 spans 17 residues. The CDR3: CASSVQGNNPYTDTQYF. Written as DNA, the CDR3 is TGTGCCAGCAGCGTTCAGGGAAATAATCCCTACACAGATACGCAGTATTTT.